These 11 T cell receptor beta chains were all obtained from the same sample, sequenced in a study of neoadjuvant anti-PD-1 for oral cavity cancer. TCRdb keeps only in-frame clones here, not all; method: immunoSEQ multiplex PCR. Of about 8,700 clones in the sample, approximately 61% were seen once. The starting material was tumor tissue, obtained before nivolumab (anti-PD-1) treatment. These receptors were obtained from a person between 40 and 85 years old with oral cavity squamous cell carcinoma.

This clone was picked up one time. The chain couples TRBV9 to TRBJ1-2, with a possible D match to TRBD1 (5 bases). CDR3 size: 12 residues. CDR1 and CDR2 (germline): SGDLS, YYNGEE. Deletions cut 0 bases from V and 8 bases from J, with 8 bases between. The CDR3 nucleotides read TGTGCCAGCAGCGTAGAGTGGGGGGGCTACACCTTC. The encoded protein is CASSVEWGGYTF.

V usage is TRBV9 and J usage is TRBJ1-4, with 10 bases fitting TRBD1. Germline V gene sequence: CDR1 SGDLS, CDR2 YYNGEE. The CDR3 consists of 14 residues. Unmatched junction bases numbered 6, after V lost 3 bases and J lost 10 bases. This CDR3 reads CASSATGGAGKLFF. CDR3 nucleotide sequence: TGTGCCAGCAGCGCGACAGGGGGCGCGGGAAAACTGTTTTTT. The full variable domain, with the rest looked up from reference TRBV9 and TRBJ1-4, is DSGVTQTPKHLITATGQRVTLRCSPRSGDLSVYWYQQSLDQGLQFLIQYYNGEERAKGNILERFSAQQFPDLHSELNLSSLELGDSALYFCASSATGGAGKLFFGSGTQLSVL.

This clone came up a few times. The V call is TRBV6-6, the J call TRBJ1-2; possibly TRBD1 for D (6 bases). CDR1 and CDR2 from the germline V gene are MNHNY and SVGAGI (reference sequence). Trimming removed 6 bases at V and 0 bases at J, with 11 bases between. The CDR3 is made up of 14 amino acids. The CDR3 DNA reads TGTGCCAGCAGCCCCGGGACAACTAACTATGGCTACACCTTC. Its protein is CASSPGTTNYGYTF.

The rearrangement links TRBV6-6 to TRBJ1-2; a possible D gene is TRBD1 (6 bases). Between the trimmed V and J ends, which lost 6 bases and 0 bases, there was a span of 17 bases. This CDR3 comprises 16 residues. Looked up from germline, CDR1 is MNHNY and CDR2 is SVGAGI (reference sequence). The CDR3 is CASRTINQGTNYGYTF. The DNA of the CDR3 is TGTGCCAGCAGAACAATAAATCAGGGGACTAACTATGGCTACACCTTC.

The chain uses TRBV27 and TRBJ2-2; D may be TRBD2 (6 bases). Trimming left V 4 bases short and J 5 bases short, with 20 bases between. The CDR3 loop spans 17 amino acids. The germline gives CDR1 MNHEY, CDR2 SMNVEV (reference sequence). CDR3 region: CASSSDLRGTETGELFF. The CDR3 DNA reads as TGTGCCAGCAGTTCAGACCTCCGGGGGACGGAGACCGGGGAGCTGTTTTTT.

J is TRBJ2-4 and V is TRBV28; D not resolved. V lost 6 bases to trimming and J lost 0 bases, with 12 bases between them. This CDR3 comprises 15 residues. CDR1 is MDHEN and CDR2 is SYDVKM in the germline V gene. The CDR3 region has the DNA TGTGCCAGCAGCCAACTCCTGGTAGCCAAAAACATTCAGTACTTC. Its protein product is CASSQLLVAKNIQYF.

The chain combines TRBV6-6 with TRBJ1-2; possibly TRBD1 for D (5 bases). The CDR3 covers 14 residues. V was clipped by 2 bases and J by 6 bases, with 13 bases between them. CDR1 MNHNY and CDR2 SVGAGI come from the germline V gene (reference sequence). CDR3 in DNA: TGTGCCAGCAGTTACAGGCCAGGGTTGGATGGCTACACCTTC. Translating gives CASSYRPGLDGYTF.

This clone was counted only a few times. The DNA of the CDR3 is TGTGCCACCAGCGGGATTACCGGGACAGGGTCTGGAAAACTGTTTTTT. It encodes CATSGITGTGSGKLFF. V and J are TRBV15 and TRBJ1-4; 9 positions match TRBD1. CDR1 is LNHNV and CDR2 is YYDKDF in the germline V gene (reference sequence). This CDR3 has 16 amino acids. V lost 5 bases, J lost 10 bases, and 14 bases stayed unmatched.

The DNA for the CDR3 is TGTGCCAGCAGCTTCTCGGGGAAGAGCTCCTACAATGAGCAGTTCTTC. Protein: CASSFSGKSSYNEQFF. The chain carries TRBV7-9 and TRBJ2-1; perhaps TRBD2 as D (5 bases). CDR3 length: 16 residues. The germline V gene has CDR1 SEHNR and CDR2 FQNEAQ (reference sequence). Trimming removed 3 bases from V and 0 bases from J, with 12 bases in between.

The chain combines TRBV4-2 with TRBJ2-2, with TRBD2 identical over 9 bases. CDR3 size: 17 residues. V was clipped by 1 base and J by 5 bases; unmatched bases: 8. The germline V gene encodes CDR1 LGHNA and CDR2 YNFKEQ. The CDR3, as DNA: TGTGCCAGCAGCCAAGTCGGGCGGGAGGGCCCGACCGGGGAGCTGTTTTTT. Translated, it gives CASSQVGREGPTGELFF.

CDR3 residues: CSVQGLLANEQFF. DNA for the CDR3: TGCAGCGTCCAGGGGCTACTCGCCAATGAGCAGTTCTTC. The J gene is TRBJ2-1, the V gene TRBV29-1, with D perhaps matching TRBD1 (6 bases). This CDR3 is built from 13 residues. Germline V lookup: CDR1 SQVTM, CDR2 ANQGSEA. Between the trimmed V and J ends, which lost 6 bases and 6 bases, there was a span of 15 bases.